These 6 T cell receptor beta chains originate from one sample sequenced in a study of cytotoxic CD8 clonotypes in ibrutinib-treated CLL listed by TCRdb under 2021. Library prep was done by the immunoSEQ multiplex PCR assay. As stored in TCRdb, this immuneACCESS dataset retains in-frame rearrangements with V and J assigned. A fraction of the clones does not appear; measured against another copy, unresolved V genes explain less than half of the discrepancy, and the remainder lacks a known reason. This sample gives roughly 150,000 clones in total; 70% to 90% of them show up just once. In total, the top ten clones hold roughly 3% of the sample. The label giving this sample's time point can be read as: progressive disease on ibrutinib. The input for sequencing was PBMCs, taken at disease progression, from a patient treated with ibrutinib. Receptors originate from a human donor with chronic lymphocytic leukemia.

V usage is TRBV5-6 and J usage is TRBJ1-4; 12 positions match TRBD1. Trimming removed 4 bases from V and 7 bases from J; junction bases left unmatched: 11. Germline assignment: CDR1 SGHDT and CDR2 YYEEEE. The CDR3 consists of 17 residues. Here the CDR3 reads CASSVLGTGGMAEKLFF. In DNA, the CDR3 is TGTGCCAGCAGCGTACTAGGGACAGGGGGCATGGCTGAAAAACTGTTTTTT.

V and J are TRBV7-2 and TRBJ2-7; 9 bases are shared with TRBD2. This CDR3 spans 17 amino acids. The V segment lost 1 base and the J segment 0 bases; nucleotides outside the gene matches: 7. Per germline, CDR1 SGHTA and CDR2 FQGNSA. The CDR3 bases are TGTGCCAGCAGCTTAGAGTCTAGCGGGACCCGCTCCTACGAGCAGTACTTC. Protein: CASSLESSGTRSYEQYF.

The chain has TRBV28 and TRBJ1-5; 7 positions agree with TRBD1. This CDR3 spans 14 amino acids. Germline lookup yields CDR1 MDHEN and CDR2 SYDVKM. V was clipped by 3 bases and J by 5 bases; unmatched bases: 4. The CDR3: CASSFPQGYQPQHF. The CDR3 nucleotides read TGTGCCAGCAGTTTTCCACAGGGGTATCAGCCCCAGCATTTT. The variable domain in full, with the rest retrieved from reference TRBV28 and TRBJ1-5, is DVKVTQSSRYLVKRTGEKVFLECVQDMDHENMFWYRQDPGLGLRLIYFSYDVKMKEKGDIPEGYSVSREKKERFSLILESASTNQTSMYLCASSFPQGYQPQHFGDGTRLSIL.

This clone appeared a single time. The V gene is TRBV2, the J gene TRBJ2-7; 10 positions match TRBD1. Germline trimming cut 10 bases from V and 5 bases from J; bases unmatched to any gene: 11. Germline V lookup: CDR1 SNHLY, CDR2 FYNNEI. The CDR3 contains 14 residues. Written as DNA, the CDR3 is TGTGCCATCGGGTCGGGACAGGGGAGCGACGAGCAGTACTTC. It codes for CAIGSGQGSDEQYF.

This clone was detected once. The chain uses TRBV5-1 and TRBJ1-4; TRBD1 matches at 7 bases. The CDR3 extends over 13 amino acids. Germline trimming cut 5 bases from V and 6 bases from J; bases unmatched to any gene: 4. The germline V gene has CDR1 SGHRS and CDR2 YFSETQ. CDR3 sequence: CASRAGTDEKLFF. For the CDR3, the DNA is TGCGCCAGCAGGGCCGGGACAGATGAAAAACTGTTTTTT. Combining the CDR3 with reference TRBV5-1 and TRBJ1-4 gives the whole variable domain KAGVTQTPRYLIKTRGQQVTLSCSPISGHRSVSWYQQTPGQGLQFLFEYFSETQRNKGNFPGRFSGRQFSNSRSEMNVSTLELGDSALYLCASRAGTDEKLFFGSGTQLSVL.

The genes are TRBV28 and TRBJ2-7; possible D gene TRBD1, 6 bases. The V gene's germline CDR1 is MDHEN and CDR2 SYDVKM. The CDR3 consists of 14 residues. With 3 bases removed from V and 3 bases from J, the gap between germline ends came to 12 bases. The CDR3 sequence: CASSFSGRGYEQYF. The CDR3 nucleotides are TGTGCCAGCAGTTTTTCAGGCAGGGGCTACGAGCAGTACTTC.